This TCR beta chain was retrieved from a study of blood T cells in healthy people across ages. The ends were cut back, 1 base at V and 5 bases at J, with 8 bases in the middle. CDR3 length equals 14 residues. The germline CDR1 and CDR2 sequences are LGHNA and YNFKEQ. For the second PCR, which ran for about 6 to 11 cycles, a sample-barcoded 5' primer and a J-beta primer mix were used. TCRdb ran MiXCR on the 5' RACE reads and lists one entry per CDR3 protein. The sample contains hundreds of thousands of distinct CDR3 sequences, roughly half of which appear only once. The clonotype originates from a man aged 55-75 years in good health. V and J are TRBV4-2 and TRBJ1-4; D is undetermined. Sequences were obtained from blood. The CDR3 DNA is TGTGCCAGCAGCCAAGGGGGAAGCAATGAAAAACTGTTTTTT. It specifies CASSQGGSNEKLFF.